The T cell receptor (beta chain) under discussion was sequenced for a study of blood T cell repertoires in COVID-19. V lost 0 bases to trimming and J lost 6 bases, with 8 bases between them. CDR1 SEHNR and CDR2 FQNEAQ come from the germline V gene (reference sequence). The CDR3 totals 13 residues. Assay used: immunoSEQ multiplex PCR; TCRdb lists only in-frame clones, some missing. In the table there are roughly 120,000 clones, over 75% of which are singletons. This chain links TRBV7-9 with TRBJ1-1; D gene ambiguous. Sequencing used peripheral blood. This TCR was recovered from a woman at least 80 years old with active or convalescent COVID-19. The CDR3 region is CASSLARGAEAFF. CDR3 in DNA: TGTGCCAGCAGCTTAGCGCGGGGTGCTGAAGCTTTCTTT.